Each of the 20 T cell receptor beta chains below was sequenced from the same sample in a study of vaccination and CD4 T cells after COVID-19. These receptors' antigens are unknown. Treatment described: approximately 11-day PBMC culture with coronavirus spike peptide pools or control peptides (ViraFEST assay). Cultured CD4+ T-cell DNA underwent Oncomine TCR Beta short-read sequencing. TCRdb ran MiXCR on the PCR reads and lists one entry per CDR3 protein. The data show 9,500 to 15,000 distinct CDR3 sequences, with more than 70% seen just once and under 13% held by the top ten. Sequencing was carried out using CD4+ T cells from blood, cultured in vitro. These receptors were obtained from a human donor who had recovered from COVID-19.

J is TRBJ2-3 and V is TRBV6-2 or TRBV6-3; TRBD2 matches at 7 bases. This CDR3 comprises 14 residues. The V gene's germline CDR1 is MNHEY and CDR2 SVGEGT. V trimming: 9 bases; J trimming: 0 bases; junction bases outside the gene matches: 6. The CDR3 loop reads CASRGGLSTDTQYF. The DNA for the CDR3 is TGTGCCAGTAGGGGAGGGTTAAGCACAGATACGCAGTATTTT.

This clonotype was observed a handful of times. The rearrangement joins TRBV19 to TRBJ1-6; tentative D call: TRBD1 (5 bases). CDR3 size: 15 residues. CDR1 is LNHDA, CDR2 SQIVND, per germline (reference sequence). Trimming removed 9 bases at V and 3 bases at J, with 15 bases between. The CDR3 coding sequence is TGTGCCAGCCGACAGCTTCCCAACTATAATTCACCCCTCCACTTT. It codes for CASRQLPNYNSPLHF.

The genes are TRBV20-1 and TRBJ1-1; 9 bases fit TRBD1. The CDR3 loop spans 17 amino acids. Germline trimming cut 4 bases from V and 6 bases from J; bases unmatched to any gene: 18. Germline-derived CDR1 and CDR2 are DFQATT and SNEGSKA (reference sequence). The CDR3 protein is CSAKSGQGSLRGSEAFF. DNA of the CDR3: TGCAGTGCTAAGTCGGGACAGGGTTCACTTAGGGGCTCTGAAGCTTTCTTT.

V and J are TRBV20-1 and TRBJ2-5; tentatively, D is TRBD2 (6 bases). The CDR3 extends over 12 amino acids. The V end was cut by 3 bases, the J end by 3 bases, with 8 bases between. Germline loops: CDR1 DFQATT, CDR2 SNEGSKA (reference sequence). CDR3 bases: TGCAGTGCTAGCGGGAGAAAAGAGACCCAGTACTTC. It codes for CSASGRKETQYF.

In this sample, this clonotype turned up once. The chain has TRBV6-4 and TRBJ2-2, with D unclear. From germline, CDR1 is MRHNA and CDR2 SNTAGT. The ends were cut back, 6 bases at V and 4 bases at J, with 9 bases in the middle. This CDR3 region has 13 residues. For the CDR3, the DNA is TGTGCCAGCAGCCCCACTTCCACCGGGGAGCTGTTTTTT. It codes for CASSPTSTGELFF.

The chain joins TRBV30 to TRBJ1-6; no clear D gene. CDR1 and CDR2 from the germline V gene are GTSNPN and SVGIG (reference sequence). With 2 bases removed from V and 0 bases from J, the gap between germline ends came to 8 bases. The CDR3 spans 15 residues. CDR3 DNA sequence: TGTGCCTGGAGTTGGAAGAGCTCCTATAATTCACCCCTCCACTTT. As protein: CAWSWKSSYNSPLHF.

The chain combines TRBV28 with TRBJ1-2; D gene ambiguous. V lost 3 bases and J lost 4, with 6 bases in between. Germline V gene sequence: CDR1 MDHEN, CDR2 SYDVKM. The CDR3 is 12 amino acids. The CDR3 here is CASSFQLYGYTF. The CDR3 region has the DNA TGTGCCAGCAGTTTCCAGCTCTATGGCTACACCTTC.

This chain uses TRBV28 with TRBJ1-2; D perhaps matches TRBD1 (6 bases). V lost 6 bases and J lost 4, with 15 bases in between. The CDR3 consists of 14 residues. Per germline, CDR1 MDHEN and CDR2 SYDVKM. This CDR3 reads CASRVRQDIYGYTF. CDR3 in DNA: TGTGCCAGCAGAGTTAGACAGGACATCTATGGCTACACCTTC.

CDR3 nucleotide sequence: TGTGCCACCAGCAGAGAAACGGACAGGGAATTGGATACGCAGTATTTT. Translation gives CATSRETDRELDTQYF. The chain joins TRBV15 to TRBJ2-3, with TRBD1 matching 8 bases. The CDR3 extends over 16 amino acids. V lost 0 bases to trimming and J lost 6 bases; unmatched junction nucleotides: 8. Germline CDR1 is LNHNV and CDR2 is YYDKDF (reference sequence).

The rearrangement uses TRBV6-4 and TRBJ2-6; D unresolved. CDR3 length: 16 residues. The V and J ends lost 0 bases and 0 bases respectively, with 6 bases between them. CDR1 MRHNA and CDR2 SNTAGT come from the germline V gene. The CDR3 bases are TGTGCCAGCAGTGACTCGGGGAACTCTGGGGCCAACGTCCTGACTTTC. This translates into CASSDSGNSGANVLTF.

The chain uses TRBV6-2 or TRBV6-3 and TRBJ2-2; possibly TRBD2 for D (5 bases). Trimming removed 5 bases from V and 5 bases from J, with 18 bases in between. Germline V CDR1 and CDR2: MNHEY, SVGEGT. The CDR3 is 16 amino acids. The CDR3 sequence is CASSPGSSPRTGELFF. For the CDR3, the DNA is TGTGCCAGCAGTCCGGGGTCCTCCCCTAGGACCGGGGAGCTGTTTTTT.

The chain combines TRBV7-9 with TRBJ2-3; TRBD2 is a possible D gene (6 bases). Per germline, CDR1 SEHNR and CDR2 FQNEAQ (reference sequence). The CDR3 length is 15 residues. Between the trimmed V and J ends, which lost 2 bases and 2 bases, there was a span of 11 bases. The CDR3 sequence: CASSLKLAFTDTQYF. For the CDR3, the DNA is TGTGCCAGCAGCTTAAAACTAGCTTTCACAGATACGCAGTATTTT. The full variable domain, in which reference TRBV7-9 and TRBJ2-3 provide the parts outside the CDR3, is DTGVSQNPRHKITKRGQNVTFRCDPISEHNRLYWYRQTLGQGPEFLTYFQNEAQLEKSRLLSDRFSAERPKGSFSTLEIQRTEQGDSAMYLCASSLKLAFTDTQYFGPGTRLTVL.

This clonotype was counted a few times. The chain couples TRBV19 to TRBJ2-5; 8 bases match TRBD2. The germline V gene encodes CDR1 LNHDA and CDR2 SQIVND (reference sequence). V was pared by 3 bases and J by 5 bases, with 8 bases of the junction left unmatched. The CDR3 contains 15 residues. The chain's CDR3 is CASSMGREGRETQYF. The CDR3 bases are TGTGCCAGTAGTATGGGCCGGGAGGGACGGGAGACCCAGTACTTC.

This clonotype was found a few times. V is TRBV7-9 and J is TRBJ1-4; 7 bases are a match to TRBD1. Germline CDR1 reads SEHNR; CDR2 reads FQNEAQ (reference sequence). The junction had 5 bases not matched to a gene; V was cut back by 3 bases and J by 7 bases. There are 14 residues in the CDR3. In nucleotides, the CDR3 is TGTGCCAGCAGCTTTGGAGGGGGCAGTGAAAAACTGTTTTTT. Its translation is CASSFGGGSEKLFF.

This clonotype is labeled as medium-sized. The rearrangement uses TRBV7-2 and TRBJ2-3; D is perhaps TRBD1 (5 bases). Trimming removed 5 bases at V and 3 bases at J, with 18 bases between. Per the germline V gene, CDR1 is SGHTA and CDR2 is FQGNSA. CDR3 length: 16 amino acids. CDR3 DNA: TGTGCCAGCAGCCGCGCGGCAGGGCTACGAACAGATACGCAGTATTTT. As protein: CASSRAAGLRTDTQYF.

This rearrangement joins TRBV19 to TRBJ2-2, with 8 bases fitting TRBD2. CDR1 is LNHDA, CDR2 SQIVND, per germline (reference sequence). With V trimmed by 7 bases and J by 4 bases, 14 bases remained unmatched. The CDR3 runs to 17 residues. The CDR3 coding sequence is TGTGCCAGTACCCCTATAGGCGGGGGGTCTAGCACCGGGGAGCTGTTTTTT. Its translation: CASTPIGGGSSTGELFF.

The V gene is TRBV5-6, the J gene TRBJ1-2, with TRBD1 as a possible D gene (5 bases). The V gene's germline CDR1 is SGHDT and CDR2 YYEEEE. The CDR3 is made up of 17 amino acids. V lost 0 bases and J 4 bases, leaving 19 bases between the germline ends. The chain's CDR3 is CASSLAGTDPLGYGYTF. Here the CDR3 DNA reads TGTGCCAGCAGCTTGGCGGGGACGGACCCCTTGGGCTATGGCTACACCTTC. Filled out from reference TRBV5-6 and TRBJ1-2, the complete variable domain reads DAGVTQSPTHLIKTRGQQVTLRCSPKSGHDTVSWYQQALGQGPQFIFQYYEEEERQRGNFPDRFSGHQFPNYSSELNVNALLLGDSALYLCASSLAGTDPLGYGYTFGSGTRLTVV.

The chain links TRBV2 to TRBJ1-5; no reliable D call. Germline values: CDR1 SNHLY, CDR2 FYNNEI. The germline V and J ends were trimmed by 0 bases and 1 base, with 7 bases remaining between them. The CDR3 has 15 amino acids. Here the CDR3 DNA reads TGTGCCAGCAGTGAAGCAGGCAGAAGCAATCAGCCCCAGCATTTT. The encoded protein is CASSEAGRSNQPQHF.

This sequence joins TRBV20-1 and TRBJ2-1, with TRBD2 matching over 7 bases. The length of the CDR3 is 14 residues. The germline CDR1 and CDR2 sequences are DFQATT and SNEGSKA (reference sequence). V lost 3 bases and J lost 0; bases outside the gene matches: 2. This chain's CDR3 is CSARSGISYNEQFF. CDR3 coding DNA: TGCAGTGCTAGGAGCGGGATCTCCTACAATGAGCAGTTCTTC.

The chain uses TRBV20-1 and TRBJ1-2, with D uncertain. The CDR3 covers 14 residues. The V gene's germline CDR1 is DFQATT and CDR2 SNEGSKA (reference sequence). V lost 6 bases and J lost 1, with 15 bases in between. The CDR3 DNA reads TGCAGTGCGGGTGGTGGGCGTATTAACTATGGCTACACCTTC. The encoded protein is CSAGGGRINYGYTF.